The source of this TCR beta chain is a study of glioma-infiltrating T cells after dendritic cell vaccination. The CDR3 is made up of 12 amino acids. The V end was cut by 3 bases, the J end by 1 base, with 3 bases between. Germline CDR1 and CDR2: MDHEN and SYDVKM. Some clones are missing from TCRdb's copy, which holds only in-frame ones; the method was immunoSEQ multiplex PCR. The sample contains some 78,000 clones, 85% of which appear only once. Noted time point: after dendritic cell vaccination, including at tumor progression/relapse. This specimen was blood, taken after dendritic cell vaccination. The V and J genes are TRBV28 and TRBJ2-5; D call uncertain. The sequence came from a human donor with glioblastoma. The CDR3 sequence is CASSFLQETQYF. CDR3 coding DNA: TGTGCCAGCAGTTTCCTCCAAGAGACCCAGTACTTC.